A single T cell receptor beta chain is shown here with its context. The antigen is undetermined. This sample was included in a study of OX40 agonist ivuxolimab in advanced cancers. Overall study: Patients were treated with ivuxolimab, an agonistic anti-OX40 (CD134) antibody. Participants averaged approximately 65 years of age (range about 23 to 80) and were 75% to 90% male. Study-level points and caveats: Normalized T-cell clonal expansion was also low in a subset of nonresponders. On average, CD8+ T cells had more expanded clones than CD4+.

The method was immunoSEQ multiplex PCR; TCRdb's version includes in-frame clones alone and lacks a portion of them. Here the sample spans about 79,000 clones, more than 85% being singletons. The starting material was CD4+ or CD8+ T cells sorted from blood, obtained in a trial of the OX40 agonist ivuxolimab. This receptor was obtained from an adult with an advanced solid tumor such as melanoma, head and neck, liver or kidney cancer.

The CDR3 DNA reads as TGTGCCATCAGACAGGCGGGGCTAGCGGACCCATGCTTCTTC. This translates into CAIRQAGLADPCFF. This chain links TRBV10-3 with TRBJ2-1; 7 nucleotides align to TRBD2. CDR1 is ENHRY, CDR2 SYGVKD, per germline. Trimming took 6 bases from V and 16 from J; bases not matched to a gene: 18. CDR3 length: 14 amino acids.